This T cell receptor (beta chain) was sequenced for a study of control samples from healthy donors and cancer patients (dated by TCRdb to 2020 to 2021). Concerning this clone: The antigen this receptor binds is unknown.

Looking up the germline V gene (reference sequence) yields CDR1 MNHEY and CDR2 SMNVEV. At the junction V is shortened by 6 bases and J by 4 bases, with 10 bases in between. The CDR3 holds 13 amino acids from the cysteine to the phenylalanine. Solely the CDR3 DNA is kept, with 39 bases framed from the first base. The method was the immunoSEQ multiplex PCR assay. TCRdb limited this immuneACCESS table to in-frame rearrangements with V and J called. A share of clones is missing; checked studies link under half to unresolved V genes, and the rest is unexplained. The sample's clone listing holds roughly 190,000 clones. The ten largest clones represent roughly 2% of the sample.

This clonotype was sampled from a woman between 25 and 40 years old in good health. This chain is built from TRBV27 and TRBJ2-1; the D gene cannot be resolved reliably. Sample: blood. The CDR3 has the sequence CASRMDGYNEQFF. The nucleotide sequence reads as follows: TGTGCCAGCAGGATGGACGGTTACAATGAGCAGTTCTTC.